This T cell receptor beta chain emerged from a study of blood T cell repertoires in COVID-19. Across the study: Samples representing acute and convalescent COVID-19 were sourced from the United States, Italy and Spain. Sources were T cells, B-cell-depleted T cells, or PBMCs; the material itself was cDNA or gDNA.

Germline V gene lookup returns CDR1 SGHAT and CDR2 FQNNGV. This CDR3 region has 15 residues. Deletions cut 0 bases from V and 2 bases from J, with 9 bases between. As processed by the authors: Counts of nucleated cells, estimated from reference gene primer amplification, were obtained. Libraries were prepared by immunoSEQ multiplex PCR; TCRdb keeps only in-frame clonotypes and omits some of them. That table is the source of V, J and clone size, and D and trimming were worked out from the DNA. The data contain 250,000 or so clones, about 86% of them singletons. Material: peripheral blood. The chain employs TRBV11-2 and TRBJ2-3; D gene ambiguous. This receptor was taken from a man aged 25-40 years with active or convalescent COVID-19. The CDR3 spells CASSLDYGFTDTQYF. The DNA for the CDR3 is TGTGCCAGCAGCTTAGATTACGGGTTCACAGATACGCAGTATTTT.